Listed here are 7 T cell receptor beta chains from one sample, sequenced in a study of cytomegalovirus exposure and HLA in healthy donors. The data were produced by immunoSEQ multiplex PCR, yet TCRdb's version contains in-frame clones alone and is incomplete. The sample has under 400,000 clones; approximately 90% are singletons. The sequencing input was PBMCs. The origin of the receptors is a woman aged 18-29 years in good health and CMV-seronegative.

V and J are TRBV7-9 and TRBJ2-7, with 7 bases identical to TRBD1. The CDR3 has 15 residues. Looked up from germline, CDR1 is SEHNR and CDR2 is FQNEAQ (reference sequence). V was clipped by 5 bases and J by 0 bases; unmatched bases: 7. The CDR3 region is CASSAGQVSSYEQYF. The DNA for the CDR3 is TGTGCCAGCAGCGCCGGACAGGTTAGCTCCTACGAGCAGTACTTC.

V usage is TRBV6-5 and J usage is TRBJ2-5, with D possibly matching TRBD2 (5 bases). Looked up from germline, CDR1 is MNHEY and CDR2 is SVGAGI. CDR3 length: 15 residues. V was trimmed by 0 bases and J by 5 bases, leaving 13 bases between them. This CDR3 is CASSYSNSVRETQYF. The CDR3 DNA follows: TGTGCCAGCAGTTACTCGAATAGCGTTCGGGAGACCCAGTACTTC.

The chain recombines TRBV2 with TRBJ1-2, with 11 nucleotides matching TRBD1. The CDR3 consists of 14 residues. J lost 7 bases, V lost 6 bases, and 7 bases had no gene match. Germline assignment: CDR1 SNHLY and CDR2 FYNNEI. This CDR3 reads CASSLGQGALGYTF. CDR3 nucleotide sequence: TGTGCCAGCAGCCTTGGACAGGGGGCGCTTGGCTACACCTTC.

This chain uses TRBV28 with TRBJ2-1; 7 positions match TRBD1. This CDR3 is built from 13 residues. From germline, CDR1 is MDHEN and CDR2 SYDVKM. The V and J ends lost 4 bases and 6 bases, in that order; junction bases with no gene match: 3. Written as DNA, the CDR3 is TGTGCCAGCAGTTGGACAGGCATCAATGAGCAGTTCTTC. Translating gives CASSWTGINEQFF.

In DNA form, the CDR3 reads TGTGCCAGCAGTCTGGGACGGGGGAGCAATGAGCAGTTCTTC. Its translation is CASSLGRGSNEQFF. The J gene is TRBJ2-1, the V gene TRBV6-1; tentative D call: TRBD2 (6 bases). Germline V lookup: CDR1 MNHNS, CDR2 SASEGT. The CDR3 consists of 14 residues. Trimming left V 5 bases short and J 6 bases short, with 14 bases between.

The chain has TRBV18 and TRBJ1-5; tentative D call: TRBD1 (5 bases). The CDR3 loop spans 17 amino acids. Between the trimmed V and J ends, which lost 2 bases and 4 bases, there was a span of 18 bases. The germline gives CDR1 KGHSH, CDR2 LQKENI. The CDR3 nucleotides are TGTGCCAGCTCACCAGTTTCCCTTGCGGGGGGAAATCAGCCCCAGCATTTT. Protein sequence: CASSPVSLAGGNQPQHF.

This clone was picked up one time. The genes are TRBV30 and TRBJ2-1; TRBD2 matches at 9 bases. In germline, CDR1 is GTSNPN, CDR2 SVGIG (reference sequence). CDR3 length: 15 residues. The ends lost 2 bases at V and 4 bases at J; junction bases unmatched: 6. CDR3: CAWSPLREGYNEQFF. The CDR3 nucleotides read TGTGCCTGGAGTCCGCTGCGGGAGGGTTACAATGAGCAGTTCTTC.